One and the same sample provided the 21 T cell receptor beta chains below, sequenced in a study of prognosis after radiotherapy for stage I lung cancer. Genomic DNA provided the template from which TCR beta CDR3 was amplified by two-round multiplex PCR. Primers targeting each individual TRBV and TRBJ gene were applied in first-round PCR. MiXCR was run by TCRdb on the multiplex PCR reads, yielding one entry per CDR3 protein. The sample yields roughly 13,000 distinct CDR3 sequences, 25% to 30% seen once. Sequencing used PBMCs, obtained before or after stereotactic body radiation therapy (not recorded which). The receptors come from a donor aged 50 or older with non-small cell lung cancer.

V is TRBV6-2 or TRBV6-3 and J is TRBJ2-2, with D perhaps given as TRBD1 or TRBD2 (5 bases each). The CDR3 sequence is 18 residues long. The V gene's germline CDR1 is MNHEY and CDR2 SVGEGT. V was cut by 6 bases and J by 6 bases, with 26 bases left in between. The CDR3, as DNA: TGTGCCAGCAGAAGTGTTGGGTGGGGGAAAAGGGGACCCGGGGAGCTGTTTTTT. This translates into CASRSVGWGKRGPGELFF.

In this sample, this clonotype turned up many times. This chain joins TRBV28 and TRBJ1-1; 8 nucleotides align to TRBD1. Germline V gene lookup returns CDR1 MDHEN and CDR2 SYDVKM. The CDR3 is 14 residues long. Unmatched junction bases numbered 8, after V lost 7 bases and J lost 4 bases. As DNA, the CDR3 is TGTGCCAGCACCCAGACAGGGGAGGTCACTGAAGCTTTCTTT. It is translated as CASTQTGEVTEAFF.

This chain uses TRBV28 with TRBJ2-7, with 12 positions matching TRBD2. This CDR3 is 15 amino acids long. Germline trimming cut 5 bases from V and 7 bases from J; bases unmatched to any gene: 9. Germline V gives CDR1 MDHEN, CDR2 SYDVKM. CDR3 loop: CASSTPSGGAEEQYF. As DNA, the CDR3 is TGTGCCAGCAGTACGCCTAGCGGGGGGGCAGAGGAGCAGTACTTC.

This clonotype was seen repeatedly, ten times or more. CDR3 nucleotides: TGCACCGCTAGGGGTACGAAAGATACGCAGTATTTT. It is translated as CTARGTKDTQYF. The chain is built from TRBV20-1 and TRBJ2-3, with a tentative D call TRBD1 (5 bases). The CDR3 is 12 amino acids. Germline CDR1 reads DFQATT; CDR2 reads SNEGSKA (reference sequence).

This clonotype was counted ten times or more. The CDR3 sequence is CASSPRYEQFF. In DNA, the CDR3 is TGTGCCAGCAGCCCCCGCTATGAGCAGTTCTTC. The chain is built from TRBV7-9 and TRBJ2-1; D gene ambiguous. The CDR3 totals 11 residues. In germline, CDR1 is SEHNR, CDR2 FQNEAQ (reference sequence). Deletions cut 5 bases from V and 8 bases from J, with 7 bases between.

V usage is TRBV7-6 and J usage is TRBJ2-1, with D possibly matching TRBD2 (6 bases). The CDR3 consists of 16 residues. CDR1 and CDR2 from the germline V gene are SGHVS and FNYEAQ. The V and J ends lost 4 bases and 9 bases respectively, with 22 bases between them. CDR3 bases: TGTGCCAGCAGCTATCGGACTAACTGGGTCGAGGGTGAGCAGTTCTTC. The encoded protein is CASSYRTNWVEGEQFF.

This clonotype was seen at least ten times. This chain links TRBV29-1 with TRBJ2-1; no clear D. Germline V gives CDR1 SQVTM, CDR2 ANQGSEA. The CDR3 is 13 residues long. V was trimmed by 5 bases and J by 0 bases, leaving 8 bases between them. The CDR3 bases are TGCAGCGTTTACTCGCCCTCCTACAATGAGCAGTTCTTC. Amino acids: CSVYSPSYNEQFF.

This clonotype was detected ten times or more. This rearrangement joins TRBV9 to TRBJ2-5; 8 nucleotides line up with TRBD1. The CDR3 is made up of 15 amino acids. Germline CDR1 SGDLS, CDR2 YYNGEE. With 4 bases clipped from V and 5 bases from J, the junction kept 10 bases outside the gene matches. The CDR3 sequence: CASSLGQGRGETQYF. CDR3 in DNA: TGTGCCAGCAGCCTAGGACAGGGTCGAGGCGAGACCCAGTACTTC.

This clonotype was counted ten times or more. The chain links TRBV12-3 or TRBV12-4 to TRBJ1-5; TRBD1 matches at 10 bases. This CDR3 is 16 amino acids long. The V gene end was trimmed by 6 bases and the J gene end by 2 bases; junction bases not matched to a gene: 7. The CDR3 is CASRETGTGGNQPQHF. As DNA, the CDR3 is TGTGCCAGCAGGGAAACCGGGACAGGGGGCAATCAGCCCCAGCATTTT.

This clonotype has ten or more counts. The chain carries TRBV20-1 and TRBJ2-3; D perhaps matches TRBD1 (6 bases). The germline V gene has CDR1 DFQATT and CDR2 SNEGSKA (reference sequence). The ends were cut back, 2 bases at V and 5 bases at J, with 23 bases in the middle. The CDR3 is 17 residues long. The CDR3 sequence: CSARKAQWAGVGDTQYF. CDR3 nucleotide sequence: TGCAGTGCTAGAAAGGCACAATGGGCAGGGGTGGGAGATACGCAGTATTTT.

Of note for this clonotype: A read error likely explains this, since a far larger clone differs by one base. The chain carries TRBV6-9 and TRBJ2-7; 7 bases align to TRBD1. The CDR3 runs 13 residues. Germline CDR1 is MNHGY and CDR2 is SVAAGI. The V gene end was trimmed by 4 bases and the J gene end by 4 bases; junction bases not matched to a gene: 4. CDR3 coding DNA: TGTGCCAGCAGTTCAGGGACAGTATACGAGCAGTACTTC. Its protein product is CASSSGTVYEQYF.

The gene calls are TRBV19 and TRBJ2-7; perhaps TRBD2 as D (5 bases). The CDR3 loop spans 15 amino acids. The ends were cut back, 4 bases at V and 4 bases at J, with 17 bases in the middle. Germline CDR1 and CDR2: LNHDA and SQIVND (reference sequence). The CDR3 DNA sequence: TGTGCCAGTAGTAAGGCCGGGAAAGACTCATACGAGCAGTACTTC. It specifies CASSKAGKDSYEQYF.

This clonotype was seen at least ten times. The V and J genes are TRBV2 and TRBJ1-3; D is uncertain. The V gene lost 2 bases and the J gene lost 7 bases, with 18 bases spanning the gap. Looked up from germline, CDR1 is SNHLY and CDR2 is FYNNEI. The CDR3 is 16 residues long. CDR3 in DNA: TGTGCCAGCAGTGAAAACAGACCAACCTCGGGGAACACCATATATTTT. This translates into CASSENRPTSGNTIYF.

Sample share makes this clonotype medium-sized (0.01 to 0.1%). The V call is TRBV5-1, the J call TRBJ1-2; D remains ambiguous. Germline CDR1 and CDR2: SGHRS and YFSETQ. The CDR3 runs 16 residues. Trimming stripped 4 bases from V and 0 bases from J, with 16 bases between. CDR3 loop: CASSTYGTASNYGYTF. The CDR3 coding sequence is TGCGCCAGCAGCACCTACGGAACTGCGTCTAACTATGGCTACACCTTC.

For this clonotype: Given a far larger clone just one base away, this is likely a sequencing read error. The chain recombines TRBV6-6 with TRBJ2-5; D not certain. This CDR3 has 14 amino acids. Germline V CDR1 and CDR2: MNHNY, SVGAGI (reference sequence). V was trimmed by 6 bases and J by 3 bases, leaving 14 bases between them. CDR3 protein: CASSPGVNKETQYF. The CDR3 nucleotides are TGTGCCAGCAGCCCGGGCGTGAACAAAGAGACCCAGTACTTC.

This clonotype was picked up many times. V and J are TRBV7-6 and TRBJ2-6; D ambiguous. Germline CDR1 and CDR2: SGHVS and FNYEAQ. The length of the CDR3 is 13 residues. Trimming shortened V by 4 bases and J by 4 bases, and 5 bases separated the two germline ends. The CDR3 reads CASSSPGANVLTF. For the CDR3, the DNA is TGTGCCAGCAGCTCCCCCGGGGCCAACGTCCTGACTTTC.

In the case of this clonotype: A far larger clone differs by one base, so this is likely a read error. V usage is TRBV7-9 and J usage is TRBJ1-2; D is unresolved. The CDR3 length is 16 residues. V was shortened by 2 bases and J by 4 bases, with 17 bases between the two germline ends. Looked up from germline, CDR1 is SEHNR and CDR2 is FQNEAQ (reference sequence). The CDR3 DNA reads TGTGCCAGCAGCTTAATGACGTCCCGAGGAAGCTATGGCTACACCTTC. It translates to CASSLMTSRGSYGYTF.

This clonotype has ten or more counts. The genes are TRBV9 and TRBJ2-1; TRBD2 matches at 11 bases. Trimming cost V 1 base and J 8 bases; bases outside gene matches: 5. The CDR3 extends over 15 amino acids. Germline V gives CDR1 SGDLS, CDR2 YYNGEE. As DNA, the CDR3 is TGTGCCAGCAGCGTACCGACTAGCGGGATCGATGAGCAGTTCTTC. It encodes CASSVPTSGIDEQFF.

The chain uses TRBV20-1 and TRBJ2-7; 7 bases are a match to TRBD2. CDR3 size: 17 residues. In germline, CDR1 is DFQATT, CDR2 SNEGSKA (reference sequence). V lost 6 bases and J lost 4; bases outside the gene matches: 21. CDR3 bases: TGCAGTGCCCGCCCGGCACTAGCGTGGGCCCGCCTATACGAGCAGTACTTC. It specifies CSARPALAWARLYEQYF.

This clonotype was seen repeatedly, ten times or more. This chain joins TRBV6-1 and TRBJ1-5; no clear D. V was cut by 5 bases and J by 0 bases, with 14 bases left in between. The length of the CDR3 is 16 residues. The germline gives CDR1 MNHNS, CDR2 SASEGT. CDR3 region: CASSPQIGNSNQPQHF. CDR3 nucleotide sequence: TGTGCCAGCAGTCCGCAGATCGGGAATAGCAATCAGCCCCAGCATTTT.

This clonotype was observed many times. The genes are TRBV7-9 and TRBJ2-7, with TRBD2 matching 9 bases. The CDR3 runs to 14 residues. Germline V gene lookup returns CDR1 SEHNR and CDR2 FQNEAQ (reference sequence). The trim removed 3 bases at V and 3 bases at J, leaving 3 bases unmatched. CDR3 in DNA: TGTGCCAGCAGCTTTCCGACTAGCGGCTACGAGCAGTACTTC. Its translation is CASSFPTSGYEQYF.